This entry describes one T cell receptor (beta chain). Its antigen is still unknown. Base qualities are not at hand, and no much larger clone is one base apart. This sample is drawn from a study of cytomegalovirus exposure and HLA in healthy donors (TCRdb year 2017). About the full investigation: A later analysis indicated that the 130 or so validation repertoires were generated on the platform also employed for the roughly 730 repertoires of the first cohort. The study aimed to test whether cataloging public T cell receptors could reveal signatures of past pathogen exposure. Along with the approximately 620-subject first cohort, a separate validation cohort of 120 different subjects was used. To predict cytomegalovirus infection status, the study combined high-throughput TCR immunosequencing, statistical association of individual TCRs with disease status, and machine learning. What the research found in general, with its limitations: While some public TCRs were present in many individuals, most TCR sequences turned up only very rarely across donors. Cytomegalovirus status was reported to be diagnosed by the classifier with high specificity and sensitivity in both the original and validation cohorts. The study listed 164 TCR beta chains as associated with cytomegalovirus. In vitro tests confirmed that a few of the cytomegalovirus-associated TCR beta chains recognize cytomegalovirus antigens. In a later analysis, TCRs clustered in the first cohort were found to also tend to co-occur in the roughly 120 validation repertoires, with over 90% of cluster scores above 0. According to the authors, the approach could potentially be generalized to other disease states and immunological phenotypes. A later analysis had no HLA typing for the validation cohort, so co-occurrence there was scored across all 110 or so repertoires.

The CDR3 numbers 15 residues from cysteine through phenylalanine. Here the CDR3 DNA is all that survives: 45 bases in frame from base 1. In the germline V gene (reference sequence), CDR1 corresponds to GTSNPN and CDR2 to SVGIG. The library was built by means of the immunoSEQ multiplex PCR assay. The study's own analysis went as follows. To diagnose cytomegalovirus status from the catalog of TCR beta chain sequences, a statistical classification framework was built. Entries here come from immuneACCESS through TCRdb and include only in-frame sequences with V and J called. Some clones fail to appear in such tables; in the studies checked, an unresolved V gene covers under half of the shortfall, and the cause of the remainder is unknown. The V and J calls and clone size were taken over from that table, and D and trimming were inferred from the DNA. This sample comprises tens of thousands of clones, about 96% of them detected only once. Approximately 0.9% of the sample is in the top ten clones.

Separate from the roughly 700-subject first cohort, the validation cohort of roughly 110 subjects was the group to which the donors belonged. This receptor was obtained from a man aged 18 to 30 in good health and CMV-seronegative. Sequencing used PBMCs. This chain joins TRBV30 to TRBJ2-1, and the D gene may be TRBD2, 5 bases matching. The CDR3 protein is CSLEAAYSSYNEQFF. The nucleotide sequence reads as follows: TGTAGCTTAGAAGCGGCATACTCCTCCTACAATGAGCAGTTCTTC.